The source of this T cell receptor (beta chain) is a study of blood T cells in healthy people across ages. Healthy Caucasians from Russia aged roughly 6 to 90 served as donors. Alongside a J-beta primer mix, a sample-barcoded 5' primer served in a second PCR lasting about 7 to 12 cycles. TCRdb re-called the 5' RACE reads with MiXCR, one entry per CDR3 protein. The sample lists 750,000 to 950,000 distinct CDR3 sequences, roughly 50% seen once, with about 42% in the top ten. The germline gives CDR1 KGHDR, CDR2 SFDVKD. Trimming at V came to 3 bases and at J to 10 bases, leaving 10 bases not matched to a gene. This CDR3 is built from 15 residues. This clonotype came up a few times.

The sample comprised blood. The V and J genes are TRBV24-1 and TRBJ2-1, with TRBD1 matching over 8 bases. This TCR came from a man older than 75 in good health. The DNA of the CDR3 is TGTGCCACCAGTGATCCCCGCCCAGGGGGCAACGAGCAGTTCTTC. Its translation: CATSDPRPGGNEQFF.